This TCR beta chain was documented in a study of long-term antiretroviral therapy in people with HIV. Version v3.0 of the immunoSEQ assay ran at survey level. The table came from immunoSEQ multiplex PCR; TCRdb's copy has only in-frame clones and leaves some out. The sample carries roughly 34,000 clones, around 75% recorded once. HIV-positive participants were all treated in the United States. In each sample, about 0.9-10 million cryopreserved PBMC were present before DNA extraction. Regarding the study as a whole: Repertoires from HIV showed CDR3 length ranges narrower than those of controls. Clonal populations expanded prior to ART predominated within the repertoire at all time points.

As to this clone: The target antigen is unknown.

The CDR3 has 13 residues. CDR1 and CDR2 from the germline V gene are MNHEY and SMNVEV (reference sequence). Trimming cost V 0 bases and J 3 bases, with 6 bases left between them. The receptor's source is a young man with HIV. The sample was unsorted PBMCs, taken 1.9 years after starting antiretroviral therapy. This chain connects TRBV27 to TRBJ2-7; D is ambiguous. The CDR3: CASSLSELYEQYF. Here the CDR3 DNA reads TGTGCCAGCAGTTTATCGGAGCTCTACGAGCAGTACTTC.